This TCR beta chain is from a study of control samples from healthy donors and cancer patients. In this sample, this clone turned up once. The germline V gene has CDR1 SQVTM and CDR2 ANQGSEA. The CDR3 contains 11 residues. The germline V and J ends were trimmed by 7 bases and 3 bases, with 8 bases remaining between them. Repertoires were generated with immunoSEQ multiplex PCR, while TCRdb's copy carries only in-frame clones and drops some. The sample has around 200,000 clones, 85% to 95% seen once. The chain employs TRBV29-1 and TRBJ2-3; D remains ambiguous. The TCR comes from a man aged 18 to 30 in good health. Specimen: blood. The CDR3 nucleotides read TGCAGCGGACGGAAGACAGATACGCAGTATTTT. Translated, it gives CSGRKTDTQYF.